This T cell receptor beta chain derives from a study of blood T cell repertoires in COVID-19. Study-wide background: Sample material is recorded as cDNA or gDNA derived from T cells, B-cell-depleted T cells, or PBMCs.

As originally analysed: By means of reference gene primer amplification, nucleated cell counts were estimated. Sequenced by immunoSEQ multiplex PCR; TCRdb stores in-frame clones only, minus some. Clone size and V and J calls were adopted from that table, with D and trimming inferred from the DNA. The sample carries 150,000 to 200,000 clones, around 80% recorded once. The V gene lost 2 bases and the J gene lost 6 bases, with 15 bases spanning the gap. Germline V gives CDR1 LGHDT, CDR2 YNNKEL (reference sequence). The CDR3 sequence is 15 residues long. Sequenced material: peripheral blood. The chain links TRBV3-1 (or the pseudogene TRBV3-2) to TRBJ2-3; D is unresolved. This receptor was identified in a human donor with acute or convalescent COVID-19. The donor label of this sample is uncertain. The CDR3 nucleotides read TGTGCCAGCAGCCAAACAGAGAGAAGTGCGGATACGCAGTATTTT. Amino acids: CASSQTERSADTQYF.